The clone carrying this T cell receptor beta chain was observed once. The sample belongs to a study of T cell responses to AZD1222 COVID-19 vaccine. Trimming pared 5 bases from V and 6 bases from J, leaving 16 bases between. CDR3 length: 14 residues. Germline assignment: CDR1 LGHDT and CDR2 YNNKEL (reference sequence). Repertoires were generated with immunoSEQ multiplex PCR, while TCRdb's copy carries only in-frame clones and drops some. This table holds about 97,000 clones, over 75% found once. Sequenced material: peripheral blood, taken on day 0 of AZD1222 vaccination. The receptor's source is an adult in good health. This sequence joins TRBV3-1 (or the pseudogene TRBV3-2) and TRBJ1-1; tentatively, D is TRBD1 (5 bases). CDR3 DNA: TGTGCCAGCAGCTTCAACTACAGGAAGTCTGAAGCTTTCTTT. Protein sequence: CASSFNYRKSEAFF.